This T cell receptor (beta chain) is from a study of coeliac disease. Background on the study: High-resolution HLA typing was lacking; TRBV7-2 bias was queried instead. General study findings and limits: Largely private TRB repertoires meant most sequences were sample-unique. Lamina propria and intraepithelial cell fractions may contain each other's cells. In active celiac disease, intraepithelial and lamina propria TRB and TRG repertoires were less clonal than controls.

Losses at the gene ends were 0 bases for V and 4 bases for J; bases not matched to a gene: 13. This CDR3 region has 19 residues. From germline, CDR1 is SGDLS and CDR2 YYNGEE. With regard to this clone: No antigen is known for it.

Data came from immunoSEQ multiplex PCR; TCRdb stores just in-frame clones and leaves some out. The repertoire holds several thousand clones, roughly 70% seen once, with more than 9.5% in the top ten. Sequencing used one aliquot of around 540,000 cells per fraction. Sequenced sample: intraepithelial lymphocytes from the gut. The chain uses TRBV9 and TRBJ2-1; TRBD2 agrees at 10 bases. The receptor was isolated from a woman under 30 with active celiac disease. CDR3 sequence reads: CASSVAPHLNSGRYNEQFF. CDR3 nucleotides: TGTGCCAGCAGCGTAGCCCCCCATTTGAATAGCGGGAGGTACAATGAGCAGTTCTTC.